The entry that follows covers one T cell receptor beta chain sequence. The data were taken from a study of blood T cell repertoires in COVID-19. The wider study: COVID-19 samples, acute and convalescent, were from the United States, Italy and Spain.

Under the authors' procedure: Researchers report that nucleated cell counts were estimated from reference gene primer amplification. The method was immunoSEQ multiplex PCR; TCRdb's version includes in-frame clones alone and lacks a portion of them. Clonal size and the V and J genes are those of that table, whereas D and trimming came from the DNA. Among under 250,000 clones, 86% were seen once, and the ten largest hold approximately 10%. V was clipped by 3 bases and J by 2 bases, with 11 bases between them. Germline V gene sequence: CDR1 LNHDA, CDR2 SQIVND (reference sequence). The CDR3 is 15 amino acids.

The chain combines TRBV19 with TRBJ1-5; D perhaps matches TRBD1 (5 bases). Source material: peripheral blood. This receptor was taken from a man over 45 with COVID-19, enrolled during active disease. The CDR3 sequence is CASSMGREGNQPQHF. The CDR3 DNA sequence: TGTGCCAGTAGTATGGGCAGGGAAGGCAATCAGCCCCAGCATTTT.